A single sample gave rise to the 29 T cell receptor beta chains below, sequenced in a study of graft-versus-host responses after intestinal transplantation. No antigens are known for them. The protocol was immunoSEQ multiplex PCR, while the TCRdb copy is restricted to in-frame clones and leaves out a portion. This sample has some 95,000 clones, with 90% to 95% found just once. Sequenced material: unstimulated CD8+ T cells sorted from spleen or lymph node cells, taken before intestinal transplant. The receptor set was obtained from a human donor who received an intestinal transplant.

This chain connects TRBV5-4 to TRBJ2-7, with 11 bases lining up with TRBD1. Germline assignment: CDR1 SGHNT and CDR2 YYREEE (reference sequence). V trimming: 4 bases; J trimming: 4 bases; junction bases outside the gene matches: 4. This CDR3 is 14 amino acids long. CDR3 nucleotide sequence: TGTGCCAGCAGCAGGACAGGGGGCGCGTACGAGCAGTACTTC. Its translation is CASSRTGGAYEQYF.

This chain links TRBV5-8 with TRBJ2-2; 8 positions agree with TRBD2. This CDR3 has 16 residues. V shed 0 bases and J 4 bases; nucleotides not matched to a gene: 5. CDR1 SGHTS and CDR2 YDEGEE come from the germline V gene. CDR3 region: CASSLGGGRITGELFF. CDR3 in DNA: TGTGCCAGCAGCTTGGGCGGGGGGCGAATCACCGGGGAGCTGTTTTTT.

The rearrangement joins TRBV29-1 to TRBJ2-3; 8 bases map to TRBD1. Germline loops: CDR1 SQVTM, CDR2 ANQGSEA. The CDR3 sequence is 12 residues long. With 5 bases clipped from V and 3 bases from J, the junction kept 1 base outside the gene matches. The CDR3 spells CSVQGATDTQYF. In DNA, the CDR3 is TGCAGCGTTCAGGGGGCGACAGATACGCAGTATTTT.

The rearrangement joins TRBV29-1 to TRBJ1-1, with 8 positions matching TRBD1. Germline values: CDR1 SQVTM, CDR2 ANQGSEA. The trim removed 5 bases at V and 6 bases at J, leaving 2 bases unmatched. The CDR3 loop spans 11 amino acids. CDR3 sequence reads: CSVRTGPEAFF. In DNA form, the CDR3 reads TGCAGCGTTAGGACAGGGCCTGAAGCTTTCTTT.

The chain employs TRBV4-3 and TRBJ1-1; D may be TRBD1 (5 bases). Germline lookup yields CDR1 LGHNA and CDR2 YSLEER. The CDR3 runs 16 residues. V was pared by 1 base and J by 4 bases, with 16 bases between. The DNA for the CDR3 is TGCGCCAGCAGCCAAGGTCCACATGGGGGGAGCACTGAAGCTTTCTTT. Translating it yields CASSQGPHGGSTEAFF.

The genes are TRBV19 and TRBJ2-7; 9 bases are shared with TRBD1. The germline gives CDR1 LNHDA, CDR2 SQIVND (reference sequence). Trimming cost V 4 bases and J 7 bases; bases outside gene matches: 5. The CDR3 length is 13 residues. The CDR3 region is CASSTWTGVEQYF. CDR3 in DNA: TGTGCCAGTAGTACCTGGACAGGGGTTGAGCAGTACTTC.

The chain links TRBV4-3 to TRBJ1-6; TRBD1 is a possible D gene (6 bases). Germline lookup yields CDR1 LGHNA and CDR2 YSLEER. The V end lost 0 bases, the J end lost 6 bases, and 9 bases lay between the germline ends. CDR3 size: 15 residues. The CDR3 loop reads CASSQDRGGNSPLHF. CDR3 DNA: TGCGCCAGCAGCCAAGACCGAGGGGGTAATTCACCCCTCCACTTT.

The chain combines TRBV27 with TRBJ1-5; D is uncertain. There are 15 residues in the CDR3. Germline V lookup: CDR1 MNHEY, CDR2 SMNVEV (reference sequence). V was shortened by 5 bases and J by 2 bases, with 13 bases between the two germline ends. The CDR3 DNA reads TGTGCCAGCAGTAATGCCTCTCGGGGCAATCAGCCCCAGCATTTT. Translating it yields CASSNASRGNQPQHF.

V usage is TRBV11-2 and J usage is TRBJ2-1; 9 bases align to TRBD2. V was clipped by 4 bases and J by 5 bases; unmatched bases: 6. CDR3 size: 15 residues. Per the germline V gene, CDR1 is SGHAT and CDR2 is FQNNGV. This CDR3 is CASSYLAGRNNEQFF. The CDR3 nucleotides read TGTGCCAGCAGCTACCTAGCGGGGAGAAACAATGAGCAGTTCTTC.

The chain links TRBV28 to TRBJ2-7; D call uncertain. The ends were cut back, 6 bases at V and 5 bases at J, with 11 bases in the middle. Germline CDR1 and CDR2: MDHEN and SYDVKM. CDR3 length: 12 amino acids. The CDR3 DNA reads as TGTGCCAGCAGCTACACTCGGGACGAGCAGTACTTC. Its translation is CASSYTRDEQYF.

This rearrangement joins TRBV4-3 to TRBJ2-1, with 10 bases fitting TRBD2. The trim removed 4 bases at V and 4 bases at J, leaving 16 bases unmatched. CDR1 is LGHNA, CDR2 YSLEER, per germline. The CDR3 loop spans 19 amino acids. The CDR3 region is CASSLNYGLAGVLYNEQFF. In DNA form, the CDR3 reads TGCGCCAGCAGCCTAAACTATGGGCTAGCGGGGGTCTTATACAATGAGCAGTTCTTC.

The rearrangement uses TRBV29-1 and TRBJ2-2; TRBD2 might be the D (7 bases). Germline CDR1 and CDR2: SQVTM and ANQGSEA. This CDR3 region has 15 residues. V was shortened by 7 bases and J by 2 bases, with 17 bases between the two germline ends. The CDR3, as DNA: TGCAGCGCCTCGGGTAGGGGGGGTAACACCGGGGAGCTGTTTTTT. Protein sequence: CSASGRGGNTGELFF.

The chain employs TRBV2 and TRBJ1-4; D gene unclear. Per the germline V gene, CDR1 is SNHLY and CDR2 is FYNNEI. The CDR3 spans 14 residues. Trimming shortened V by 8 bases and J by 8 bases, and 18 bases separated the two germline ends. CDR3 in DNA: TGTGCCAGCGGGAGGATGAGGACTTACGAAAAACTGTTTTTT. Protein product: CASGRMRTYEKLFF.

The chain joins TRBV7-2 to TRBJ2-4; 10 nucleotides align to TRBD1. The V gene's germline CDR1 is SGHTA and CDR2 FQGNSA. This CDR3 is built from 13 residues. V was clipped by 6 bases and J by 8 bases; unmatched bases: 4. CDR3: CASRPGQGHIQYF. CDR3 in DNA: TGTGCCAGCAGACCGGGACAGGGGCACATTCAGTACTTC.

This clone was counted a single time. The genes are TRBV5-6 and TRBJ2-7; weak D call: TRBD2 (7 bases). The CDR3 is 13 amino acids. Germline V gene data show CDR1 as SGHDT and CDR2 as YYEEEE. V was trimmed by 5 bases and J by 0 bases, leaving 9 bases between them. This CDR3 is CASRGGLSYEQYF. The CDR3 nucleotides are TGTGCCAGCAGGGGGGGGCTCTCCTACGAGCAGTACTTC. The entire variable domain, with the rest obtained from reference TRBV5-6 and TRBJ2-7, is as follows: DAGVTQSPTHLIKTRGQQVTLRCSPKSGHDTVSWYQQALGQGPQFIFQYYEEEERQRGNFPDRFSGHQFPNYSSELNVNALLLGDSALYLCASRGGLSYEQYFGPGTRLTVT.

This clone was counted once. This rearrangement joins TRBV4-1 to TRBJ2-7; D ambiguous. Deletions cut 1 base from V and 4 bases from J, with 8 bases between. Germline V CDR1 and CDR2: MGHRA, YSYEKL. This CDR3 is 13 amino acids long. CDR3 region: CASSQVTFYEQYF. CDR3 in DNA: TGCGCCAGCAGCCAAGTGACATTTTACGAGCAGTACTTC.

The chain carries TRBV11-2 and TRBJ2-7, with TRBD2 matching 7 bases. J lost 3 bases, V lost 1 base, and 6 bases had no gene match. Germline loops: CDR1 SGHAT, CDR2 FQNNGV. This CDR3 spans 15 amino acids. The CDR3 DNA sequence: TGTGCCAGCAGCTTAGGCAGCGGGGCTTTCTACGAGCAGTACTTC. As protein: CASSLGSGAFYEQYF.

The count of this clone is one. The chain carries TRBV29-1 and TRBJ2-7; TRBD2 agrees at 10 bases. CDR3 length: 13 residues. From germline, CDR1 is SQVTM and CDR2 ANQGSEA. With 6 bases clipped from V and 1 base from J, the junction kept 3 bases outside the gene matches. The CDR3 loop reads CSVGTSESYEQYF. In DNA form, the CDR3 reads TGCAGCGTCGGGACTAGCGAATCCTACGAGCAGTACTTC.

This chain joins TRBV29-1 and TRBJ2-7; 10 bases align to TRBD1. Germline V gene lookup returns CDR1 SQVTM and CDR2 ANQGSEA. The CDR3 extends over 14 amino acids. The ends lost 6 bases at V and 1 base at J; junction bases unmatched: 6. The CDR3 DNA reads as TGCAGCGTCGACGGGGACAGGGGTTCCTACGAGCAGTACTTC. This encodes CSVDGDRGSYEQYF.

This chain joins TRBV10-3 and TRBJ1-1, with D maybe TRBD1 (5 bases). The CDR3 runs to 13 residues. Germline V gene data show CDR1 as ENHRY and CDR2 as SYGVKD. Trimming stripped 8 bases from V and 0 bases from J, with 10 bases between. Here the CDR3 reads CAIVRVLNTEAFF. The CDR3 coding sequence is TGTGCCATCGTCAGGGTATTGAACACTGAAGCTTTCTTT.

J is TRBJ2-7 and V is TRBV19; maybe TRBD1 (6 bases). The V end was cut by 4 bases, the J end by 5 bases, with 18 bases between. CDR3 length: 15 residues. Per germline, CDR1 LNHDA and CDR2 SQIVND (reference sequence). The CDR3 protein is CASSTRDKGFHEQYF. The DNA of the CDR3 is TGTGCCAGTAGTACCCGGGACAAGGGTTTCCACGAGCAGTACTTC.

The rearrangement joins TRBV14 to TRBJ2-7, with TRBD2 as a possible D gene (6 bases). Germline CDR1 SGHDN, CDR2 FVKESK. This CDR3 has 16 residues. Trimming pared 4 bases from V and 2 bases from J, leaving 18 bases between. Here the CDR3 reads CASSPTPGLHTYEQYF. DNA for the CDR3: TGTGCCAGCAGCCCGACCCCGGGACTCCATACCTACGAGCAGTACTTC. The whole variable domain, remainder taken from reference TRBV14 and TRBJ2-7, is EAGVTQFPSHSVIEKGQTVTLRCDPISGHDNLYWYRRVMGKEIKFLLHFVKESKQDESGMPNNRFLAERTGGTYSTLKVQPAELEDSGVYFCASSPTPGLHTYEQYFGPGTRLTVT.

V usage is TRBV5-4 and J usage is TRBJ2-1; D might be TRBD2 (5 bases). The CDR3 is 16 amino acids. With 0 bases removed from V and 4 bases from J, the gap between germline ends came to 14 bases. CDR1 SGHNT and CDR2 YYREEE come from the germline V gene (reference sequence). The DNA for the CDR3 is TGTGCCAGCAGCTTGGATCCGGGAAACGAGTACAATGAGCAGTTCTTC. Protein: CASSLDPGNEYNEQFF.

The sample holds one count of this clone. CDR3 in DNA: TGTGCCAGCAGTGAATTGGGCAGGGGCACTGAAGCTTTCTTT. Translation gives CASSELGRGTEAFF. The rearrangement uses TRBV25-1 and TRBJ1-1, with a weak D call TRBD1 (6 bases). Trimming shortened V by 1 base and J by 4 bases, and 10 bases separated the two germline ends. The CDR3 has 14 residues. Germline V gene lookup returns CDR1 MGHDK and CDR2 SYGVNS.

The rearrangement joins TRBV2 to TRBJ1-1; D perhaps matches TRBD1 (5 bases). Germline V lookup: CDR1 SNHLY, CDR2 FYNNEI. V gave up 0 bases and J gave up 5 bases, with 13 bases separating them. The CDR3 totals 15 residues. CDR3 sequence (DNA): TGTGCCAGCAGTGAAGCTGTAGGGGCCAGGACTGAAGCTTTCTTT. Protein sequence: CASSEAVGARTEAFF.

The chain links TRBV7-9 to TRBJ1-2; 9 nucleotides align to TRBD1. The germline V gene has CDR1 SEHNR and CDR2 FQNEAQ (reference sequence). The J segment lost 3 bases and the V segment lost 6 bases, leaving 8 bases of the junction unmatched. This CDR3 contains 15 residues. The CDR3 loop reads CASSYMTGGDYGYTF. CDR3 bases: TGTGCCAGCAGTTATATGACAGGGGGGGACTATGGCTACACCTTC.

The chain has TRBV7-8 and TRBJ2-7, with 9 positions matching TRBD1. The CDR3 length is 14 residues. The V segment lost 5 bases and the J segment 0 bases; nucleotides outside the gene matches: 2. Germline V gene lookup returns CDR1 SGHVS and CDR2 FQNEAQ. The CDR3 loop is CASSPTGGSYEQYF. The CDR3 DNA follows: TGTGCCAGCAGCCCGACAGGGGGCTCCTACGAGCAGTACTTC.

The chain is built from TRBV28 and TRBJ1-1; a possible D gene is TRBD1 (5 bases). Germline V gene sequence: CDR1 MDHEN, CDR2 SYDVKM. V lost 7 bases to trimming and J lost 7 bases, with 13 bases between them. The CDR3 contains 12 residues. The CDR3 sequence: CASNTRGVEAFF. For the CDR3, the DNA is TGTGCCAGCAACACGCGGGGGGTTGAAGCTTTCTTT.

The chain combines TRBV9 with TRBJ2-7; tentatively, D is TRBD1 (6 bases). The germline V and J ends were trimmed by 4 bases and 2 bases, with 16 bases remaining between them. This CDR3 region has 15 residues. CDR1 is SGDLS, CDR2 YYNGEE, per germline. The CDR3 loop reads CASSRDRDTTYEQYF. CDR3 DNA sequence: TGTGCCAGCAGCAGGGACCGGGACACAACCTACGAGCAGTACTTC.